A single TCR beta chain is shown here with its context. Its antigen is as yet unknown. The CDR3 runs to 13 residues. The V gene lost 4 bases and the J gene lost 3 bases, with 10 bases spanning the gap. One entry per CDR3 protein results from TCRdb running MiXCR on the 5' RACE reads. There are under 250,000 distinct CDR3 sequences in the sample; about 10% occur only once, and 2.5% to 3.5% lies in the top ten. The sample belongs to a study of T-cell memory formation after mild COVID-19. Study-level points and caveats: Several responding clones turned up in pre-infection memory, indicating that cross-reactive memory may have taken part.

Sequences were obtained from PBMCs or a T cell subset sorted from them (not recorded which). This chain connects TRBV12-3 or TRBV12-4 to TRBJ2-7; D possibly corresponds to TRBD1 (6 bases). The clonotype comes from a man younger than 35 who had mild COVID-19 (a few samples of this study predate the infection). Cell type and time point are not known. CDR3 amino acids: CASSSLQGYEQYF. The DNA for the CDR3 is TGTGCCAGCAGTTCCCTACAGGGCTACGAGCAGTACTTC.